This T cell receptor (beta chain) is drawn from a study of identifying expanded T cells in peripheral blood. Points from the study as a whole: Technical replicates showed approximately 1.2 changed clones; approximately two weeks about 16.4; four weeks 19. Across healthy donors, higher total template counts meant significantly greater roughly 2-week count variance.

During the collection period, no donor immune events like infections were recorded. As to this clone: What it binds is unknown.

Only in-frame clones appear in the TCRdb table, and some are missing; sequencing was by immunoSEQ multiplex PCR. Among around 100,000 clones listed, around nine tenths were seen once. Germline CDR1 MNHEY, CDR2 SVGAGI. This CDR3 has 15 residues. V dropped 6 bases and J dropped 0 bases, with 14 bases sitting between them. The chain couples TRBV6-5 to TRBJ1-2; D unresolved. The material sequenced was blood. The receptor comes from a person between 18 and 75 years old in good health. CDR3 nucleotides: TGTGCCAGCAGATCCGGTTTGGGAACTAACTATGGCTACACCTTC. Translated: CASRSGLGTNYGYTF.